Given below is one TCR beta chain in context. Its matching antigen is unknown. The data belong to a study of T cells in Graves' hyperthyroidism and ophthalmopathy. Patients were excluded because of uncontrolled infection, other autoimmune disease, pregnancy or lactation. Diagnoses used clinical symptoms, serum thyroxine and TRAb, thyroid ultrasound and orbital computed tomography. The CDR3 is made up of 15 amino acids. V lost 5 bases to trimming and J lost 4 bases, with 21 bases between them. Looked up from germline, CDR1 is DFQATT and CDR2 is SNEGSKA (reference sequence). Study observations and caveats: Stable hyperthyroidism was told apart from ophthalmopathy by a model built on 13 V-J features.

Amplified regions were TCR beta CDR3 sequences from RNA transcripts. HTBI primers were used for first-round RT-PCR of the TCR CDR3. TCRdb fed the multiplex PCR reads into MiXCR, producing one record per CDR3 protein. The sample holds some 150,000 distinct CDR3 sequences, around 21% seen once. The rearrangement joins TRBV20-1 to TRBJ2-7; D gene ambiguous. The clonotype originates from a woman in her fifties or sixties with Graves' hyperthyroidism that later progressed to Graves' ophthalmopathy. The sample was blood. The CDR3 loop reads CSAADPEKPAYEQYF. In DNA, the CDR3 is TGCAGTGCTGCCGACCCCGAAAAGCCCGCATACGAGCAGTACTTC.